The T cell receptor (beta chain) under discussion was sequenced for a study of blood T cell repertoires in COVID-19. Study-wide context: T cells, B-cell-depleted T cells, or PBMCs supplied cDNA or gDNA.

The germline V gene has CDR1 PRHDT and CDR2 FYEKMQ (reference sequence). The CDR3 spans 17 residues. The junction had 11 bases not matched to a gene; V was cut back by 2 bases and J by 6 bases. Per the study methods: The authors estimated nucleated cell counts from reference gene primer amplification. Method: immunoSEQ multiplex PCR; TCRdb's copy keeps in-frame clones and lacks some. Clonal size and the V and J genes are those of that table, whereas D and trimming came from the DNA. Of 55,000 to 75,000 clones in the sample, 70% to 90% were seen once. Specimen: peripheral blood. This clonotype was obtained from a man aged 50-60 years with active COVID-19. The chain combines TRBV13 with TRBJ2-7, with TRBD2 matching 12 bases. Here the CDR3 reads CASSLSPTSGGRGEQYF. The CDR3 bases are TGTGCCAGCAGCTTATCCCCGACTAGCGGGGGTAGGGGCGAGCAGTACTTC.